Sequencing of this TCR beta chain was carried out in a study of T cells after posttransplantation cyclophosphamide listed by TCRdb under 2016. For context, the study as a whole: Using TRB sequencing, the study followed how the T cell repertoire reconstituted after myeloablative bone marrow transplantation in which posttransplantation cyclophosphamide served as GVHD prophylaxis. Antigen receptor sequencing covered samples from 35 PTCy-treated patients and 15 to 20 of their related bone marrow donors. In 3 patients, up to about 3 additional blood samples taken between 2 and 5.2 years after transplant also underwent TRB sequencing, as did pretransplant blood from several patients. Public TRB sequences were compared against a database of over 3,000 sequences linked to responses to pathogens, tumor antigens, self-antigens and alloantigens. Because TRA and TRB clonality correlated tightly in 8 to 10 samples, the subsequent TCR analyses were limited to TRB only. TRB sequencing was performed on blood from all 35 or so PTCy patients with 1-year posttransplant specimens.

Paper-wide results and their limitations: At 1-2 months, donor-recipient similarity was low but rose over the first year, and the later blood repertoires were often dominated by donor CD8+ memory clones. Across 45 or so patients, recipient CMV seropositivity and CMV reactivation were highly associated with TRB clonality; PTCy diversity was similar to CNI/methotrexate controls. The TRB repertoires of T cells infiltrating skin or GI tract showed only limited overlap with the TRB repertoires of T cells in blood.

This clone showed up just a few times. It lacks a known antigen. Base qualities are not at hand, and no much larger clone is one base apart. Viable CD3+CD4+ or CD3+CD8+ cells that were CCR7+CD45RA+CD45RO-CD95-CD27+CD28+ were classified as naive T cells. On the day of marrow donation, related bone marrow donors gave peripheral blood samples. Peripheral blood and bone marrow mononuclear cells were isolated by Ficoll-Hypaque density centrifugation and cryopreserved. CD4+ and CD8+ T cells, including naive and memory subsets, were sorted by FACS using a FACSAria II. V loses 7 bases, J loses 0 bases, and the germline ends lie 15 bases apart. Taken from the germline V gene (reference sequence), the CDR1 and CDR2 loops are LNHDA and SQIVND. There are 15 amino acids in the CDR3, from cysteine to phenylalanine inclusive. Of the read, only the CDR3 DNA is kept; its 45 bases are in frame from base 1. TRB sequencing used genomic DNA with the immunoSEQ assay at survey resolution or the hsTCRB kit. Per the authors' processing: The immunoSEQ software was used for initial read processing, and the LymphoSeq R package was used for repertoire analyses. Clonality was calculated as 1 minus normalized Shannon entropy, and the Gini coefficient was also calculated for each TRB dataset. Phenotypes of unsorted samples were inferred by mapping TRB sequences from sorted subsets of the recipient or donor onto unsorted samples of the same recipient. Entries here come from immuneACCESS through TCRdb and include only in-frame sequences with V and J called. Some clones fail to appear in such tables; in the studies checked, an unresolved V gene covers under half of the shortfall, and the cause of the remainder is unknown. The V and J calls and the clone size are those of that table, but D and trimming were determined from the DNA. This sample is represented by under 40,000 clones; 75% to 95% of them were singletons. The top ten constitute 0.1% to 0.12% of the sample.

Input material: naive CD4+ T cells sorted from blood. The sequence joins TRBV19 to TRBJ1-1, and perhaps TRBD1 as D gene, on 6 matching bases. This receptor was obtained from a man aged 25 to 45 in good health and a related stem cell transplant donor. The CDR3 here reads CASKLDRFMNTEAFF. In nucleotides, the sequence is TGTGCCAGTAAACTGGACAGATTTATGAACACTGAAGCTTTCTTT.